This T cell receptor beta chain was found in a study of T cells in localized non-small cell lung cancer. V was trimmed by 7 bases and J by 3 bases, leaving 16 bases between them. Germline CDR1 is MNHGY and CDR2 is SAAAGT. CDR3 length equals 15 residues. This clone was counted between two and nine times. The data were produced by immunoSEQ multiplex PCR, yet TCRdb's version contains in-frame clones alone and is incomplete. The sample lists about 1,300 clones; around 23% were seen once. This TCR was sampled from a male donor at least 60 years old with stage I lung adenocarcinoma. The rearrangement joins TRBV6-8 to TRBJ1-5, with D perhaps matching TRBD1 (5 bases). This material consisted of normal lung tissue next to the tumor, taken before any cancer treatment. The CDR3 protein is CASKTGDRLNQPQHF. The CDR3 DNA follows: TGTGCCAGCAAAACCGGTGACAGACTCAATCAGCCCCAGCATTTT.